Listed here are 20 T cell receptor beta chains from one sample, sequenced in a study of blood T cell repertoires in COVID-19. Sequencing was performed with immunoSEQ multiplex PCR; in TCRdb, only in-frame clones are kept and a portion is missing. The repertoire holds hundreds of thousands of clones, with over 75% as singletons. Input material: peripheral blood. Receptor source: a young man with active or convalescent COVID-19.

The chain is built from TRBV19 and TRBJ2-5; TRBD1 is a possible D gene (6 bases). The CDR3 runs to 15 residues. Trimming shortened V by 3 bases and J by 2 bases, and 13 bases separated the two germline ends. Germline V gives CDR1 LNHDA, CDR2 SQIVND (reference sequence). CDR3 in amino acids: CASSMFWTAQETQYF. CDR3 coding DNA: TGTGCCAGTAGTATGTTCTGGACAGCTCAAGAGACCCAGTACTTC.

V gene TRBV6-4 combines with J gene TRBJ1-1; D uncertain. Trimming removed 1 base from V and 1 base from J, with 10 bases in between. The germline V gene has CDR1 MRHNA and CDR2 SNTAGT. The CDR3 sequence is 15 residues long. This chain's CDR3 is CASSDLTFQNTEAFF. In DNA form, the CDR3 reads TGTGCCAGCAGTGACTTGACATTCCAGAACACTGAAGCTTTCTTT.

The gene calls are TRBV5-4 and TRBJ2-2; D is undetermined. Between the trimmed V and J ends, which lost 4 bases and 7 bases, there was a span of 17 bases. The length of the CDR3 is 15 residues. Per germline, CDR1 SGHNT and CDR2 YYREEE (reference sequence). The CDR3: CASSARRHLGGELFF. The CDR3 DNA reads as TGTGCCAGCAGCGCCAGGCGACACCTCGGCGGGGAGCTGTTTTTT.

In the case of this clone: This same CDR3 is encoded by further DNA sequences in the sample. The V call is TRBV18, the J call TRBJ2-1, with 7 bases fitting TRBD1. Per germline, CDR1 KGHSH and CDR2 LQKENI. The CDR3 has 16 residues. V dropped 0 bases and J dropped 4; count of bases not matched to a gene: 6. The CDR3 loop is CASSPPSGGGYNEQFF. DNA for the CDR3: TGTGCCAGCTCACCACCATCAGGGGGTGGTTACAATGAGCAGTTCTTC.

The CDR3 protein is CASSQDSSSYNSPLHF. The CDR3 region has the DNA TGTGCCAGCAGCCAAGACAGCAGCTCCTATAATTCACCCCTCCACTTT. The rearrangement uses TRBV9 and TRBJ1-6; D is perhaps TRBD1 (5 bases). V was clipped by 4 bases and J by 0 bases, with 11 bases between them. Germline V CDR1 and CDR2: SGDLS, YYNGEE. The CDR3 totals 16 residues.

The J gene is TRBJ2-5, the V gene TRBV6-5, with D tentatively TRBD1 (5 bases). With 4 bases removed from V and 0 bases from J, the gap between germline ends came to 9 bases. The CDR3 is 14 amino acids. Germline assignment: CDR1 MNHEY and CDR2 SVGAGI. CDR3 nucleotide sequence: TGTGCCAGCAGTTCCGACAGCCACCAAGAGACCCAGTACTTC. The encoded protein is CASSSDSHQETQYF.

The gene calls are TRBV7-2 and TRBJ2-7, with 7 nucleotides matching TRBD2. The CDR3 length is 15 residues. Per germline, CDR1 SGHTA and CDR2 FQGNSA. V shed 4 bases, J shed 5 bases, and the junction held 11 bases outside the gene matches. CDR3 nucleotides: TGTGCCAGCAGCTCCCCCCCCGCGGGGGTCCACGAGCAGTACTTC. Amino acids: CASSSPPAGVHEQYF.

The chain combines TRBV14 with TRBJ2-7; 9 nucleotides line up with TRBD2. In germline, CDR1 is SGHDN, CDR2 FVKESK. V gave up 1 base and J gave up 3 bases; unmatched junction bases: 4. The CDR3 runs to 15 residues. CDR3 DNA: TGTGCCAGCAGCCAAGGCTTAGCGGGGGTCTACGAGCAGTACTTC. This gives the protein CASSQGLAGVYEQYF.

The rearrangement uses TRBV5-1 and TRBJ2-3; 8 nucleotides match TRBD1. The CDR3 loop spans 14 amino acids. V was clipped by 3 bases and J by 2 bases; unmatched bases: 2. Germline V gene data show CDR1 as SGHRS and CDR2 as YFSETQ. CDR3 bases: TGCGCCAGCAGCTCGGGACAGGACACAGATACGCAGTATTTT. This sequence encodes CASSSGQDTDTQYF.

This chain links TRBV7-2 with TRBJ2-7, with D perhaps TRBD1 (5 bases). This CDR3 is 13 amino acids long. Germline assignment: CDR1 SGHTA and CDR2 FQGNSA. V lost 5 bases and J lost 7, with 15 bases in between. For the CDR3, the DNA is TGTGCCAGCAGCCATTCGCAGGGTGATGAGCAGTACTTC. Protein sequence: CASSHSQGDEQYF.

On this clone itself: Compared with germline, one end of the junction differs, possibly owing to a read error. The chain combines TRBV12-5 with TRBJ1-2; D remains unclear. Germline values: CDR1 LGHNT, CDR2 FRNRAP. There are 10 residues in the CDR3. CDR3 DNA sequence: TGTGCTAGTGGAGCGACGACCGTAGCCTTC. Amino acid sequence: CASGATTVAF.

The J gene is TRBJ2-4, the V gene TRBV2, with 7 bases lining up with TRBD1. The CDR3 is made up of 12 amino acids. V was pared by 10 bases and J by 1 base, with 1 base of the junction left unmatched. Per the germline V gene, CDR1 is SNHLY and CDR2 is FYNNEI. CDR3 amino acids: CAMTGAKNIQYF. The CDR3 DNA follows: TGTGCCATGACAGGGGCCAAAAACATTCAGTACTTC.

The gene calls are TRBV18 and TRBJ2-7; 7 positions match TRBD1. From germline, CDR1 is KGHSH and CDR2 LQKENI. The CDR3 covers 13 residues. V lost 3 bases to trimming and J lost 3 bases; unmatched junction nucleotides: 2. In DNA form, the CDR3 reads TGTGCCAGCTCACCGCGGACAGGCTACGAGCAGTACTTC. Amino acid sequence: CASSPRTGYEQYF.

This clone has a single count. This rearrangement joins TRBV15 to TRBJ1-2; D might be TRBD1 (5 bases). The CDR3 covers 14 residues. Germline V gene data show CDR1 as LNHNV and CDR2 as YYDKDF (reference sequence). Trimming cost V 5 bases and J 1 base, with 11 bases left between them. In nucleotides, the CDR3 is TGTGCCACCAGCGATCAGGGCGTTAACTATGGCTACACCTTC. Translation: CATSDQGVNYGYTF.

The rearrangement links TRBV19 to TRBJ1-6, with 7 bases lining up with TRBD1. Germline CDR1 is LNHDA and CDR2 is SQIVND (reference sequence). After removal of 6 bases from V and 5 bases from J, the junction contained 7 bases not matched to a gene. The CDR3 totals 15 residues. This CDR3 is CASRGGQRDNSPLHF. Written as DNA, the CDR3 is TGTGCCAGTAGGGGGGGACAGCGGGATAATTCACCCCTCCACTTT.

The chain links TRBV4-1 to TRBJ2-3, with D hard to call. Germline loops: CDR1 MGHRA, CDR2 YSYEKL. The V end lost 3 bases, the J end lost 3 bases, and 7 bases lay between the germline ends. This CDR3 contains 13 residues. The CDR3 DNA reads TGCGCCAGCAGCCAGTTCGGGACAGATACGCAGTATTTT. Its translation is CASSQFGTDTQYF.

The CDR3 DNA reads as TGTGCCAGCAGCTATGGGAGGGGGAACTATGGCTACACCTTC. Translation gives CASSYGRGNYGYTF. The gene calls are TRBV5-8 and TRBJ1-2; maybe TRBD1 (6 bases). Germline V lookup: CDR1 SGHTS, CDR2 YDEGEE. The CDR3 runs 14 residues. V was trimmed by 3 bases and J by 2 bases, leaving 11 bases between them.

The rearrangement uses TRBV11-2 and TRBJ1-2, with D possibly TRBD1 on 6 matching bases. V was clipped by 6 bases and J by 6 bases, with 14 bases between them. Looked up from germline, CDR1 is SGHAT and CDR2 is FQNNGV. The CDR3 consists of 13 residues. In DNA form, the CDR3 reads TGTGCCAGCAGGGAAGGGGGGGCGCATGGCTACACCTTC. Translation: CASREGGAHGYTF.

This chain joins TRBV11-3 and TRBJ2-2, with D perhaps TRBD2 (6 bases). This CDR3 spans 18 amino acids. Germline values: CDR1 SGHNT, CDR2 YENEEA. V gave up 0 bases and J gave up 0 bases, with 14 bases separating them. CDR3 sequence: CASSLDQWGTANTGELFF. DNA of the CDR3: TGTGCCAGCAGCTTAGATCAGTGGGGGACTGCGAACACCGGGGAGCTGTTTTTT. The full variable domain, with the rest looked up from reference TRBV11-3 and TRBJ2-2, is EAGVVQSPRYKIIEKKQPVAFWCNPISGHNTLYWYLQNLGQGPELLIRYENEEAVDDSQLPKDRFSAERLKGVDSTLKIQPAELGDSAVYLCASSLDQWGTANTGELFFGEGSRLTVL.

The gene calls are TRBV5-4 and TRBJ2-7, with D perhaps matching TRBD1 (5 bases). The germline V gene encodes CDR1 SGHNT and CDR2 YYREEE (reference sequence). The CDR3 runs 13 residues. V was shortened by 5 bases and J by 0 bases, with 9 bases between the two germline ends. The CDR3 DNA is TGTGCCAGCAGGCCTGGGGCCTCCTACGAGCAGTACTTC. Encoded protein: CASRPGASYEQYF.